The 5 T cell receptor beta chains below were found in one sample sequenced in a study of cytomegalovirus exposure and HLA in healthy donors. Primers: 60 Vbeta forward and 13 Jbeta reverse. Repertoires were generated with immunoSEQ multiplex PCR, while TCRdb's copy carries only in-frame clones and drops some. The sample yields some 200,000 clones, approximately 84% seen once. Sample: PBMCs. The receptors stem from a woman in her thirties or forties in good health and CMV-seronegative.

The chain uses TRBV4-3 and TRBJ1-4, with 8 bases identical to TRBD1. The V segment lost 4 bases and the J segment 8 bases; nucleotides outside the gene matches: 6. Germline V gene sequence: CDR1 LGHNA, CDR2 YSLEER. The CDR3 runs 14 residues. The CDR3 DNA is TGCGCCAGCAGCCCCGACAGGGGATTCGAAAAACTGTTTTTT. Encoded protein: CASSPDRGFEKLFF.

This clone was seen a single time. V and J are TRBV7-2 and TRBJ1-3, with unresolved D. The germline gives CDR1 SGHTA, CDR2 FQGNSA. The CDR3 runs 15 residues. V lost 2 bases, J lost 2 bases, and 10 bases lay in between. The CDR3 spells CASSLTSLTGNTIYF. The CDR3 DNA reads TGTGCCAGCAGCTTAACGAGTCTTACTGGAAACACCATATATTTT. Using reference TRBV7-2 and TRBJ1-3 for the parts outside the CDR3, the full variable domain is GAGVSQSPSNKVTEKGKDVELRCDPISGHTALYWYRQSLGQGLEFLIYFQGNSAPDKSGLPSDRFSAERTGGSVSTLTIQRTQQEDSAVYLCASSLTSLTGNTIYFGEGSWLTVV.

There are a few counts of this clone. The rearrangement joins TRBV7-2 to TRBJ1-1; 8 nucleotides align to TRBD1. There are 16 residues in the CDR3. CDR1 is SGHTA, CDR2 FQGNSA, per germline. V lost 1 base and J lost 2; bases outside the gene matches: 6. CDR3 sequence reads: CASSLEAGGFNTEAFF. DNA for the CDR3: TGTGCCAGCAGCTTAGAGGCAGGGGGCTTTAACACTGAAGCTTTCTTT. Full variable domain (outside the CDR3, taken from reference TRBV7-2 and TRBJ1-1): GAGVSQSPSNKVTEKGKDVELRCDPISGHTALYWYRQSLGQGLEFLIYFQGNSAPDKSGLPSDRFSAERTGGSVSTLTIQRTQQEDSAVYLCASSLEAGGFNTEAFFGQGTRLTVV.

This chain's CDR3 is CASSVSGSGNTIYF. The CDR3 nucleotides are TGTGCCAGCAGTGTGAGTGGCTCTGGAAACACCATATATTTT. This chain links TRBV6-1 with TRBJ1-3; D remains ambiguous. With 4 bases removed from V and 0 bases from J, the gap between germline ends came to 7 bases. Germline assignment: CDR1 MNHNS and CDR2 SASEGT. This CDR3 spans 14 amino acids.

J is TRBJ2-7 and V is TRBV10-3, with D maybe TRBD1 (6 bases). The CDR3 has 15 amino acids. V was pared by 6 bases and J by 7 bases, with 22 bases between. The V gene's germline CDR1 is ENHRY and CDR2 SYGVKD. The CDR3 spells CAIRDTGSPTGEQYF. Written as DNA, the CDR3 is TGTGCCATCAGGGACACAGGGAGCCCCACGGGTGAGCAGTACTTC.